This TCR beta chain was captured by sequencing in a study of OX40 agonist ivuxolimab in advanced cancers. TCRdb keeps only in-frame clones here, not all; method: immunoSEQ multiplex PCR. Of about 67,000 clones listed, roughly 81% are singletons. Germline values: CDR1 SGHNT, CDR2 YYREEE (reference sequence). The CDR3 has 12 amino acids. The ends lost 5 bases at V and 10 bases at J; junction bases unmatched: 8. This sequence joins TRBV5-4 and TRBJ1-1, with 7 bases identical to TRBD1. The sample in question was CD4+ or CD8+ T cells sorted from blood, obtained in a trial of the OX40 agonist ivuxolimab. The sequence came from an adult with an advanced solid tumor such as melanoma, head and neck, liver or kidney cancer. The CDR3 sequence is CASSTQGGGAFF. The CDR3 DNA follows: TGTGCCAGCAGTACCCAGGGGGGAGGAGCTTTCTTT.